This TCR beta chain comes out of a study of T-cell reconstitution after alpha-beta-depleted transplantation in children. Regarding the study as a whole: Surviving thymic progenitors and recipient T cells were the source of high TCRbeta diversity at day 60 in some patients. Several hundred expanded graft clones reportedly gave rise to the alpha-beta T cells present about two months after transplant. A year post-transplant, T-cell counts and diversity derived mostly from newly produced T cells.

About this clonotype itself: Its antigen is as yet unknown.

The authors prepared the TCRbeta library with unique molecular identifiers. Each CDR3 protein gets one entry after TCRdb re-called the PCR reads with MiXCR. Of under 400,000 distinct CDR3 sequences listed, more than 20% are singletons. This clonotype was sampled from a male patient between 5 and 17 years old who had a stem cell transplant for acute lymphoblastic leukemia, so the T cells may come from the graft donor. The starting material was PBMCs, mostly from graft donor cells, obtained 180 days after TCRalphabeta/CD19-depleted stem cell transplant.

Written as DNA, the CDR3 is TGTGCCATCAGTGATTCTAGCGGGAGGCAGGAGACCCAGTACTTC. Its translation: CAISDSSGRQETQYF. The J gene is TRBJ2-5, the V gene TRBV10-3; 11 nucleotides agree with TRBD2. This CDR3 comprises 15 residues. The ends lost 3 bases at V and 5 bases at J; junction bases unmatched: 5. The germline gives CDR1 ENHRY, CDR2 SYGVKD.